The T cell receptor beta chain described here comes from a study of neurological immune-mediated disorders (dated 2019 in TCRdb). Context from the whole study: Peripheral blood TCR-beta repertoires from patients with HTLV-I-associated myelopathy (HAM/TSP), patients with multiple sclerosis, and healthy controls were compared in the study using UMI-based sequencing. Longitudinal samples, technical triplicates and paired sorted CD4+ and CD8+ T-cell subsets, alongside PBMC samples, were included among the approximately 110 TCR-beta libraries. Each longitudinal HAM/TSP and healthy donor was sampled at 3 time-points spaced at roughly 3-40 month intervals. The cohort included 60 to 70 subjects: around 15 with HAM/TSP, about 34 with multiple sclerosis, and roughly 20 healthy controls.

The meaning of the sample's time point label: longitudinal time-point 1 (baseline). For the unsorted PBMC libraries, 2 million PBMCs were stored in RNAlater at -80 degrees C until RNA extraction and were used to generate the libraries. Peripheral blood was subjected to Ficoll-Hypaque density gradient centrifugation to isolate PBMCs, which were then cryopreserved in liquid nitrogen. The paper as a whole reports these results and caveats: The highest TCR clonal expansion was observed in HAM/TSP patients, whereas the lowest was observed in MS patients, even when compared with healthy controls. No identical CDR3 amino acid sequences were shared among expanded clones across subjects, suggesting private TCR-beta repertoires in all groups.

CDR1 and CDR2, per the germline V gene, are MGHRA and YSYEKL. The CDR3 covers 17 residues, taking in both the cysteine and the phenylalanine. Just the 51-base CDR3 DNA is kept, in frame starting at base 1. Trimming takes 5 bases from V and 6 bases from J, and the germline ends sit 22 bases apart. cDNA synthesis used template-switch 5'RACE with a primer carrying a 10-nucleotide random unique molecular identifier tagging each TCR transcript. Every sequencing run yielded over 170 million TCR-beta sequences covering 15-18 subjects. The RNeasy kit was used to extract total RNA. TCR-beta VDJ regions were amplified with primers for the TCR constant region and the 5'RACE anchor, using the KAPA Real-time Library Amplification kit. A first PCR added sample indexes and Illumina adaptors, after which a second PCR increased the library yield. After purification with Ampure beads, the TCR product of roughly 650 bp was size-selected on a 2% E-gel SizeSelection system. Before pooling, library quality was assessed on a Bioanalyzer, concentration was determined with Qubit, and library quantification was performed with the Kapa Library Quantification kit. An Illumina HiSeq 2500 sequenced the libraries paired-end 2 x 150 bp. To increase sequence diversity, roughly 25-31% phiX was spiked into each library pool. For the original study's pipeline: The UMI-based MiGEC pipeline processed quality-filtered reads and removed over 85% of raw TCR sequences during error correction. VDJ genes were aligned to IMGT germline references, and each clonotype was defined by a unique CDR3 amino acid sequence together with V-J genes. Clonal expansion, Shannon diversity and CDR3 relatedness (CalcPairwiseDistances, ClusterSamples) were evaluated with VDJtools, and phylogenetic trees were built with CLCbio workbench. Expanded clones were defined as having at least 8 unique UMIs, based on coefficient-of-variation modelling across technical triplicates. TCRdb handled the public reads itself, with Q25 trimming in fastp and clone calling in MiXCR, and kept productive beta chains. Rows with a matching CDR3 protein are joined into one entry that keeps the most common DNA and genes. The V and J calls shown here were made by TCRdb, not taken from the authors' results. This sample lists tens of thousands of distinct CDR3 sequences; approximately 15% were detected once. Clones ranked in the top ten supply about 4.5% of the sample.

This clonotype was found many times. This receptor's antigen is unknown. Base qualities are missing; no much larger clone stands one base away. The chain was built from TRBV4-1 and TRBJ2-2; D gene: possibly TRBD2, on 5 matching bases. The sequencing sample was made of PBMCs. The TCR was taken from a female donor with HTLV-1-associated myelopathy (HAM/TSP). The CDR3 region reads CASSALTSLGLAGELFF. The sequenced DNA: TGCGCCAGCAGCGCGCTAACTAGTCTGGGATTGGCCGGGGAGCTGTTTTTT.